This T cell receptor (beta chain) was obtained from a study of blood T cell repertoires in COVID-19. Study at large: Researchers got acute and convalescent COVID-19 samples from the United States, Italy and Spain.

Germline CDR1 LNHDA, CDR2 SQIVND (reference sequence). The V gene lost 5 bases and the J gene lost 8 bases, with 18 bases spanning the gap. The CDR3 runs 14 residues. In the source study's methods: Estimation of nucleated cell counts relied on the amplification of reference gene primers. TCRdb's table, derived via immunoSEQ multiplex PCR, lists solely in-frame clones and lacks some. V, J and clone size are taken as reported in that table, and D and trimming were inferred from the DNA itself. The sample lists about 180,000 clones, 89% occurring once. The V gene is TRBV19, the J gene TRBJ1-2, with D uncertain. The sequence came from a woman in her thirties or forties with acute COVID-19. Sequenced input: PBMCs or T cells enriched from blood (not recorded which). CDR3: CASSSPGAIHGYTF. CDR3 in DNA: TGTGCCAGTAGTTCCCCGGGAGCTATACACGGCTACACCTTC. The full variable domain, in which reference TRBV19 and TRBJ1-2 provide the parts outside the CDR3, is DGGITQSPKYLFRKEGQNVTLSCEQNLNHDAMYWYRQDPGQGLRLIYYSQIVNDFQKGDIAEGYSVSREKKESFPLTVTSAQKNPTAFYLCASSSPGAIHGYTFGSGTRLTVV.